Listed below are T cell receptor beta chains from one sample, sequenced in a study of T-cell reconstitution after alpha-beta-depleted transplantation in children. TCRdb redid the calling of the PCR reads with MiXCR, one entry per CDR3 protein. The table records 250,000 or so distinct CDR3 sequences, under 30% of them present only once. The source was PBMCs, mostly from graft donor cells, collected 360 days after TCRalphabeta/CD19-depleted stem cell transplant. These receptors were collected from a female patient aged 2 to 10 who had a stem cell transplant for congenital amegakaryocytic thrombocytopenia, so the T cells may come from the graft donor. The CDR3 runs from the conserved cysteine through the conserved F or W. The D gene is left open where the match is weak. Some rows mark clone size as missing; the rest say once, few, many or name a class of expanded clone.

abundance,j_gene,v_gene,d_gene,CDR3aa,CDR3nt
few,TRBJ2-1,TRBV5-4,-,CASSLAVNEQFF,TGTGCCAGCAGCTTGGCCGTCAATGAGCAGTTCTTC
-,TRBJ1-1,TRBV5-1,-,CASSLPGNTEAFF,TGCGCCAGCAGCTTGCCAGGGAACACTGAAGCTTTCTTT
-,TRBJ2-6,TRBV2,-,CASGWASGANVLTF,TGTGCCAGCGGTTGGGCCTCTGGGGCCAACGTCCTGACTTTC
few,TRBJ2-3,TRBV4-2,-,CASSQEASSVTDTQYF,TGTGCCAGCAGCCAAGAGGCTTCCAGCGTCACAGATACGCAGTATTTT
few,TRBJ2-1,TRBV12-3/TRBV12-4,-,CASSKLGANEQFF,TGTGCCAGCAGTAAACTAGGTGCCAATGAGCAGTTCTTC
-,TRBJ2-1,TRBV5-1,TRBD1,CATSRDRVINEQFF,TGCGCCACCTCCCGGGACAGAGTTATCAATGAGCAGTTCTTC
-,TRBJ2-5,TRBV5-1,TRBD2,CASSLFSGGTQETQYF,TGCGCCAGCAGCTTGTTTTCCGGGGGGACCCAGGAGACCCAGTACTTC
few,TRBJ2-7,TRBV10-3,TRBD2,CAISVGGGRGNEQYF,TGTGCCATCAGTGTCGGAGGCGGGAGGGGCAACGAGCAGTACTTC
few,TRBJ2-5,TRBV2,-,CASGKLGETQYF,TGTGCCAGCGGTAAGCTGGGAGAGACCCAGTACTTC
-,TRBJ1-3,TRBV5-1,-,CASSLGQELGTIYF,TGCGCCAGCAGCTTGGGGCAGGAACTGGGCACCATATATTTT
few,TRBJ2-7,TRBV5-4,TRBD1,CASSEGATVSYEQYF,TGTGCCAGCAGCGAGGGGGCTACCGTCTCCTACGAGCAGTACTTC
many,TRBJ2-1,TRBV4-2,TRBD2,CASSQPGLAGKNEQFF,TGTGCCAGCAGCCAACCGGGACTAGCGGGGAAAAATGAGCAGTTCTTC
few,TRBJ1-1,TRBV6-5,-,CASSYSAADPEAFF,TGTGCCAGCAGTTACTCCGCGGCGGATCCTGAAGCTTTCTTT
-,TRBJ1-2,TRBV4-1,-,CASSQDKGHKSNYGYTF,TGCGCCAGCAGCCAAGATAAAGGGCACAAGTCTAACTATGGCTACACCTTC
few,TRBJ2-2,TRBV28,-,CASRDMGSGELFF,TGTGCCAGCAGGGACATGGGCTCCGGGGAGCTGTTTTTT
-,TRBJ2-5,TRBV18,TRBD2,CASSPSGKETQYF,TGTGCCAGCTCACCGAGCGGGAAAGAGACCCAGTACTTC
few,TRBJ1-1,TRBV4-2,-,CASSPRTDEAFF,TGTGCCAGCAGCCCCCGGACAGATGAAGCTTTCTTT
few,TRBJ1-3,TRBV30,-,CAWSASNSGNTIYF,TGTGCCTGGAGTGCCAGTAACTCTGGAAACACCATATATTTT
many,TRBJ1-1,TRBV12-3/TRBV12-4,-,CASSENRDTEAFF,TGTGCCAGCAGTGAAAACAGGGACACTGAAGCTTTCTTT
-,TRBJ2-1,TRBV11-2,-,CASSLEPGNYNEQFF,TGTGCCAGCAGCTTAGAACCGGGGAATTACAATGAGCAGTTCTTC
-,TRBJ1-2,TRBV15,-,CATSRLIGVYGYTF,TGTGCCACCAGCAGACTGATAGGGGTATATGGCTACACCTTC
-,TRBJ2-3,TRBV20-1,TRBD2,CSARWLAGPPDTQYF,TGCAGTGCTAGATGGCTAGCGGGGCCCCCAGATACGCAGTATTTT
-,TRBJ2-7,TRBV2,TRBD1,CASRVDRDNEQYF,TGTGCCAGCAGGGTGGACAGGGACAACGAGCAGTACTTC
-,TRBJ2-2,TRBV30,-,CAWSVLSGGELFF,TGTGCCTGGAGTGTACTGTCAGGCGGGGAGCTGTTTTTT
-,TRBJ1-5,TRBV5-6,-,CASSLLEGTGNQPQHF,TGTGCCAGCAGCTTGCTAGAGGGGACCGGCAATCAGCCCCAGCATTTT
few,TRBJ1-4,TRBV6-1,-,CASRFDGTNEKLFF,TGTGCCAGCAGATTCGACGGGACTAATGAAAAACTGTTTTTT
few,TRBJ1-5,TRBV12-3/TRBV12-4,TRBD1,CASTHRGGQPQHF,TGTGCCAGCACTCACAGGGGAGGGCAGCCCCAGCATTTT
-,TRBJ2-3,TRBV4-1,-,CASSPETRTIDTQYF,TGCGCCAGCAGCCCCGAAACTAGAACTATAGATACGCAGTATTTT
few,TRBJ2-5,TRBV10-2,-,CASSDVHVNQETQYF,TGCGCCAGCAGTGATGTTCACGTGAACCAAGAGACCCAGTACTTC